A single T cell receptor (beta chain) is shown here with its context. There is no known antigen for this receptor. It has no much larger one-base neighbor in the sample; base qualities were not kept. V is trimmed back by 4 bases and J by 4 bases, and the junction contains 9 bases that no gene match accounts for. The CDR1 and CDR2 encoded by the germline V gene (reference sequence) are LGHDT and YNNKEL. Including cysteine and phenylalanine, the CDR3 has 15 amino acids. Only the CDR3 portion is preserved as DNA: 45 bases, with reading frame beginning at the first base. The collaborating institutions used their own protocols to collect whole blood in K2EDTA tubes. For TCRbeta analysis, collaborators shipped samples in one of three forms: frozen whole blood, isolated PBMCs, or DNA extracted from either of those sample types. TCRbeta CDR3 regions were amplified from genomic DNA by means of the immunoSEQ Assay, a bias-controlled multiplex PCR. As for the authors' bioinformatics: The number of nucleated cells in each sample was estimated from the amplification of reference gene primers within the assay. To quantify the absolute abundance of each unique TCRbeta CDR3 rearrangement, sequence reads were collapsed and filtered. For each sample, productive Simpson clonality was calculated by taking the square root of Simpson's diversity index across productive rearrangements. TCRdb took over this immuneACCESS table, retaining in-frame rearrangements with V and J assigned. Such tables are incomplete; in checked studies, under half of the missing clones stem from an unresolved V gene, and the remainder is unexplained. That table furnishes V, J and clone size, whereas the DNA furnished D and trimming. The sample table records approximately 140,000 clones; about 80% of these occur just once. The top ten clones comprise 5.5% to 8% of the sample.

The record originates from a study of blood T cell repertoires in COVID-19 (dated by TCRdb to the early 2020s). With regard to the full study: Samples from collaborators originated in the United States, Italy and Spain and spanned both the acute and convalescent phases of COVID-19. The repertoires were released in a freely available public database meant as a resource for research on the immune response to SARS-CoV-2. The sample metadata nearly always contained a de-identified subject ID, COVID-19 status, age in years and sex. Subjects who had been exposed to COVID-19, were actively infected with it, or had recovered from it provided the deeply sampled blood TCRbeta repertoires that made up the dataset. The prospective study material was composed of cDNA or gDNA derived from T cells, B-cell-depleted T cells, or PBMCs. Samples came from the ongoing ImmuneRACE study (first 160 participants) plus 1,254 subjects from 6 global collaborators. Where available, HLA class I and class II types were obtained from metadata supplied by the sample provider rather than from assay-based typing. Summary of the overall study and its limitations: The quantity of clinical and demographic metadata differed by source and by participant and was supplied without curation.

Sequencing was carried out using peripheral blood. The chain is encoded by TRBV3-1 (or the pseudogene TRBV3-2) joined to TRBJ2-5; 7 of the junction bases match TRBD1. This TCR was sampled from a human donor in a cohort sampled during active COVID-19. The base sequence is TGTGCCAGCAGCCCAGGAACAGGGGCGGGAGAGACCCAGTACTTC. Its amino acids are CASSPGTGAGETQYF.